The present T cell receptor beta chain was sequenced within a study of T cells in localized non-small cell lung cancer (dated by TCRdb to between 2020 and 2021). Turning to the overall study: The study examined T cell repertoires in hundreds of patients with early-stage NSCLC and compared tumors with uninvolved tumor-adjacent lungs. Of the NSCLC patients, approximately 130 were male and approximately 110 were female, and the mean age was around 66 years. The cohort comprised 236 treatment-naïve NSCLC patients with resected, localized lung tumors.

About this clone itself: Its antigen is currently not known. It has no much larger one-base neighbor in the sample; base qualities were not kept.

Clipping removes 3 bases from V and 6 bases from J, with 9 as the unmatched junction base count. The germline V gene supplies CDR1 SGHAT and CDR2 FQNNGV. Taken from cysteine to phenylalanine, the CDR3 has 15 residues. Left in the record is the CDR3 DNA by itself, 45 bases read in frame from the first base. TCR beta CDR3 regions were sequenced from DNA using the immunoSEQ Assay. The authors processed their data as follows. T cell density was computed as TCR beta template counts normalized to usable DNA estimated by amplifying housekeeping genes. Richness was estimated using the preseqR package, with extrapolation to 400,000 templates for PBMC samples and to 120,000 templates for tissue samples. Clonality was defined by subtracting Pielou's evenness from one. Tissue-enriched TCRs were identified through differential abundance testing performed on productive amino-acid clonotypes, with a minimum total count of 5 and an alpha of 0.1. Repertoire overlap between compartments was quantified with the Jaccard Index and Morisita Overlap Index. GLIPH clustered TCR beta CDR3s with public tetramer-defined viral CDR3s; viral motifs required at least three viral sequences plus V-gene enrichment. Not all clones reach the TCRdb copy of this immuneACCESS table, which keeps in-frame sequences only. Checked studies attribute under half of the gap to unresolved V genes and leave the rest unexplained. That table supplies the V and J calls and clone size; D and trimming were determined from the DNA. Present in this sample are 65,000 to 95,000 clones, roughly 80% of which were seen just once. Clones ranked in the top ten supply about a fifth of the sample.

The paper's findings and limits, for the study overall: Since the design was exploratory, TCR variables were selected using unadjusted p-values with no false-discovery rate correction. Uninvolved tumor-adjacent lung showed the highest T cell clonality, higher than tumor, which suggests more focused antigenic responses in the adjacent lung. Longer overall survival was associated with higher T cell density in blood, whereas shorter survival was associated with higher clonality in adjacent lung. A median of 57 of the top 100 tumor clones turned up in the paired uninvolved adjacent lung, and under 30 of those clones also ranked among the top 100 of that same adjacent lung. Multi-region tumor sequencing was not performed, so intratumor heterogeneity could not be excluded.

At diagnosis, peripheral blood, uninvolved tumor-adjacent lung and tumor were collected and were preserved as a mix of fresh-frozen and FFPE material. For TCR repertoire profiling, the blood samples were analyzed as peripheral blood mononuclear cells. The chain is assembled from TRBV11-2 and TRBJ2-7, and 9 bases in between align with TRBD1. This TCR was sampled from a man aged 40 to 75 with stage II squamous cell lung carcinoma. This material consisted of PBMCs, taken before any cancer treatment. The DNA is TGTGCCAGCAGCTTTCAGATCATGGACAGGGGCGAGCAGTACTTC. This encodes CASSFQIMDRGEQYF.